This TCR beta chain emerged from a study of high-grade serous ovarian cancer treatment subgroups (dated by TCRdb to the early 2020s). Context from the whole study: On average, each sample produced fewer than 15,000 sequencing reads and approximately 8,100 unique TCR beta rearrangements. In total there were 85 to 95 samples, since every patient provided one primary tumor sample and two metastatic tumor samples. A cohort of 30 patients was included: roughly 10 with no residual disease after primary surgery (R0), roughly 10 who were excellent NACT responders, and roughly 10 who were poor NACT responders. The study profiled TCR beta repertoires in high-grade serous ovarian cancer patients grouped by complete gross resection or neoadjuvant chemotherapy response under a laparoscopic triage algorithm. Beyond this particular receptor, the publication reports: TCR clonal relatedness showed a positive correlation with neoantigen level and a trend toward positive correlation with copy number variation and mutation load from whole-genome sequencing. Spatial information was not captured by bulk tumor TCR sequencing, so insight into HGSC tumor complexity and diversity was limited. TCR repertoire analyses were focused on CDR3, and CDR1 and CDR2 were not analyzed. Repertoire similarity ranging from about 0.095 to 0.79 was observed between tumors from the same patient, whereas almost no similarity was observed between different patients.

CDR1 and CDR2, per the germline V gene (reference sequence), are LNHNV and YYDKDF. The CDR3 starts with the cysteine, ends with the phenylalanine, and has 18 residues. Just CDR3 DNA is preserved here, 54 bases in frame from base 1. V is trimmed back by 1 base and J by 11 bases, and the junction contains 17 bases that no gene match accounts for. Tumor samples were obtained before definitive surgery or chemotherapy. Genomic DNA was extracted by the MD Anderson Biospecimen Extraction Resource, and TCR sequencing was done by the MD Anderson Cancer Genomics Laboratory. A note on this clone: Its antigen remains unidentified. One base away there is no much larger clone; base qualities are not given.

High-throughput TCR profiling via ImmunoSEQ was performed on the approximately 90 tumor samples. As for how the authors treated the data: To measure repertoire diversity, the metrics used were richness (unique productive sequences), clonality, evenness and relatedness, and the Bhattacharyya coefficient was used to assess similarity between samples. A sensitivity analysis excluded TCRs with fewer than two reads and gave consistent conclusions. TCRdb provides this immuneACCESS table in a form limited to in-frame rearrangements. Some clones are lacking; in checked studies, under half of them reflect an unresolved V gene, and why the rest are absent is not known. V, J and clone size derive from that table, while D and trimming were established from the DNA sequence. In this sample the table shows roughly 4,000 clones, 69% of which occur a single time. The ten largest clones add up to roughly 10% of the sample.

This TCR came from a human donor with high-grade serous ovarian cancer. The source material was tumor tissue. The sequence joins TRBV15 to TRBJ2-3; 11 central bases correspond to TRBD2. The nucleotides are TGTGCCACCAGCAGAGTTGCTGGACTAGCGGGTCGGCGGGGGGAGCAGTATTTT. Its coded protein is CATSRVAGLAGRRGEQYF.